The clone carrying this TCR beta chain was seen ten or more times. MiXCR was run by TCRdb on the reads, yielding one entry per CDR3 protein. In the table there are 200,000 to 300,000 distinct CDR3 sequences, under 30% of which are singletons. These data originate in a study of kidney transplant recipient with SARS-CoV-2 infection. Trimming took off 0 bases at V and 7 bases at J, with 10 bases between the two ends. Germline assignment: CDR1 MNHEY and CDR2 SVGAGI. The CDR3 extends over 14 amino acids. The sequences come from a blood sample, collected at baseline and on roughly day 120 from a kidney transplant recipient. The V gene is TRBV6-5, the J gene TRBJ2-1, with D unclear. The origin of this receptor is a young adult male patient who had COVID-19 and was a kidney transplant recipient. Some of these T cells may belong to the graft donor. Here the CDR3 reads CASSYSSIRNEQFF. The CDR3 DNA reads TGTGCCAGCAGTTACTCGTCAATCCGAAATGAGCAGTTCTTC.